The present T cell receptor beta chain was sequenced within a study of naive and memory T cell subsets. Overall study findings and caveats: Activation and differentiation may alter RNA-based TCR counts. In CD4 and CD8 cells, diversity dropped from naive through EMRA. Naive repertoires, especially CD8, held a few larger clonotypes, possibly memory cells re-expressing CD45RA.

The beta constant-region primer was an equimolar mix of two oligonucleotides covering TRBC1 and TRBC2. Ligated cDNA was amplified by four rounds of PCR with nested alpha and beta constant-region primers and SP2. TCRdb itself ran the UMI-ligation and nested PCR reads through MiXCR, one entry per CDR3 protein. The top ten clones hold roughly 0.1% of a sample with 150,000 or so distinct CDR3 sequences, 22% of them seen once. CD4+ T cell IFNgamma after overnight CMV lysate exposure gave donor CMV status. CDR1 is SQVTM, CDR2 ANQGSEA, per germline. Trimming removed 7 bases at V and 5 bases at J, with 8 bases between. This CDR3 comprises 10 residues. This clonotype was picked up a small number of times. The antigen is not known.

V is TRBV29-1 and J is TRBJ1-1, with D unresolved. Sequenced material: naive CD4+ T cells from blood. This TCR was recovered from a human donor in good health. CDR3 sequence: CSAIDTEAFF. The CDR3 coding sequence is TGCAGCGCCATTGATACTGAAGCTTTCTTT. The full variable domain, completed using reference TRBV29-1 and TRBJ1-1, is SAVISQKPSRDICQRGTSLTIQCQVDSQVTMMFWYRQQPGQSLTLIATANQGSEATYESGFVIDKFPISRPNLTFSTLTVSNMSPEDSSIYLCSAIDTEAFFGQGTRLTVV.